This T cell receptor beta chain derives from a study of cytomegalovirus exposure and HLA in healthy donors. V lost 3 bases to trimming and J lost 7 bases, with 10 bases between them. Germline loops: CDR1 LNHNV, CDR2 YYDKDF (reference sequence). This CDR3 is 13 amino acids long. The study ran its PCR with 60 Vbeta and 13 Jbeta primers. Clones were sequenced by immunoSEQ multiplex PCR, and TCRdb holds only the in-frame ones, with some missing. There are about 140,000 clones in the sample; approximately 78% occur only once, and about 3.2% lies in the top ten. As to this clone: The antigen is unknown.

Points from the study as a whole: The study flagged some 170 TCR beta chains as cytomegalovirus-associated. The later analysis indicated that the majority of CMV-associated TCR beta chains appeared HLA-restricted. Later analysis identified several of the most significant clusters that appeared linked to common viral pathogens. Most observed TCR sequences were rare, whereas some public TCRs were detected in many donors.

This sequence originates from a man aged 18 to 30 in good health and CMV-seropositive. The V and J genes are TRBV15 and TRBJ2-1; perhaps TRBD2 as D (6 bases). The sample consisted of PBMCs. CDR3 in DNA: TGTGCCACCAGCAGCGGGGCGGGGAATGAGCAGTTCTTC. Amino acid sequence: CATSSGAGNEQFF.